Listed here is a single TCR beta chain. Its antigen is undetermined. The sample originates from a study of CD8 T cells in Susac syndrome. Study conclusions and caveats: The authors acknowledged that their TCR sequencing and HLA analysis involved a relatively small number of individuals.

Sequencing of TCR beta, carried out with a high-throughput approach, was applied to CD8+ and CD4+ T cells from the blood. TEMRA cells were FACS-enriched and CD8+ and CD4+ T cells negatively isolated. A quantity of about 0.5 to 1 ug RNA underwent reverse transcription using random hexamers. TCRdb passed the immunoSEQ multiplex PCR reads through MiXCR, listing each CDR3 protein once. The sample lists some 180,000 distinct CDR3 sequences, 85% to 95% seen once, with 0.1% in the top ten. Sequenced sample: CD4+ T cells from PBMCs. This TCR was recovered from a human donor in good health.

The CDR3 sequence is CASSYLQGNTEAFF. Written as DNA, the CDR3 is TGTGCCAGCAGTTACTTACAGGGGAACACTGAAGCTTTCTTT. The rearrangement joins TRBV6-6 to TRBJ1-1; D possibly corresponds to TRBD1 (6 bases). This CDR3 is 14 amino acids long. V shed 1 base and J shed 1 base, with 7 bases lying between them. Germline CDR1 MNHNY, CDR2 SVGAGI (reference sequence).